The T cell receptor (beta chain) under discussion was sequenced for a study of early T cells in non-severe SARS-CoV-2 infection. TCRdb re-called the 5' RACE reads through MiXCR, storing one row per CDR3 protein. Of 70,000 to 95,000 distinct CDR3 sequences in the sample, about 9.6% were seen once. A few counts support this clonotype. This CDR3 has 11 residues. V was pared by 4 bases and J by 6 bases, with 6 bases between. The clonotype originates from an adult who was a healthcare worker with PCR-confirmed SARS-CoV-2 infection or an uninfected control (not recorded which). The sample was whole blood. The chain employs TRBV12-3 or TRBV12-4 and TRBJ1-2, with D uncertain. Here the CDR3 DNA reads TGTGCCAGCAGTTCCTATGATGGCTACACCTTC. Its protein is CASSSYDGYTF.